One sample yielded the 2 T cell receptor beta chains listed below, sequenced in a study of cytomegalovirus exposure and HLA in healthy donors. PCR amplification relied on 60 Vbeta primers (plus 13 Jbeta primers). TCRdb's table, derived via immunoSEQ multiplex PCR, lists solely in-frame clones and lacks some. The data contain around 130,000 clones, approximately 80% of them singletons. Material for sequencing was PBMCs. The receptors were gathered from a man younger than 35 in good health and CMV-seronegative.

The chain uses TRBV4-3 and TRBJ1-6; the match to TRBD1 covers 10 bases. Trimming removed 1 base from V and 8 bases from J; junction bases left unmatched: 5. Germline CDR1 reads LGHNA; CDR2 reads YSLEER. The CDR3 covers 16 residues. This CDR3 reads CASSQATGGLDSPLHF. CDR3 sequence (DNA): TGCGCCAGCAGCCAAGCGACAGGGGGCTTGGATTCACCCCTCCACTTT.

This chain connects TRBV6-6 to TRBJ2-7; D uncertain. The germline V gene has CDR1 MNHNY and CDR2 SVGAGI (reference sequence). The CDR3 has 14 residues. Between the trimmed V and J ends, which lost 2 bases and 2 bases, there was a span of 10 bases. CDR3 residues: CASSYLGSTYEQYF. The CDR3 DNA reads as TGTGCCAGCAGTTACCTGGGCAGTACCTACGAGCAGTACTTC.